A selection of T cell receptor beta chains follows, all from one sample in a study of blood T cell repertoires in COVID-19. Sequenced by immunoSEQ multiplex PCR; TCRdb stores in-frame clones only, minus some. The table includes 250,000 to 300,000 clones, about four fifths detected once. The sequenced material came from PBMCs or T cells enriched from blood (not recorded which). The receptors shown here come from a man in his fifties or sixties who had recovered from COVID-19. Both conserved end residues are part of each CDR3. D genes are given only for firm matches. Some rows mark clone size as missing; the rest say once, few, many or name a class of expanded clone.

>-|TRBD1|TRBJ2-7|TRBV28
TGTGCCAGCAGTTTAACCTTGACAGGGCAGACCTACGAGCAGTACTTC
CASSLTLTGQTYEQYF
>-|TRBD2|TRBJ2-3|TRBV5-4
TGTGCCAGCAGCTCCGTAGCGGGCAAAATTAGCACAGATACGCAGTATTTT
CASSSVAGKISTDTQYF
>few|-|TRBJ2-7|TRBV11-2
TGTGCCAGCAGCGGCGGGGACAGCCGCTACGAGCAGTACTTC
CASSGGDSRYEQYF
>-|-|TRBJ1-4|TRBV11-2
TGTGCCAGCAGCTATCGGGGTGCAACTAATGAAAAACTGTTTTTT
CASSYRGATNEKLFF
>-|TRBD2|TRBJ2-7|TRBV5-4
TGTGCCAGCAGCTTGCGGGGAGGGCCATTTAATTACGAGCAGTACTTC
CASSLRGGPFNYEQYF
>-|TRBD2|TRBJ2-2|TRBV4-1
TGCGCCAGCAGCCAATATGGTTTTTTTTGGGCGGGGGAGCCCACCGGGGAGCTGTTTTTT
CASSQYGFFWAGEPTGELFF
>-|-|TRBJ2-3|TRBV5-1
TGCGCCAGCAGCGTAGGGGGCACAGATACGCAGTATTTT
CASSVGGTDTQYF
>-|-|TRBJ1-1|TRBV3-1/TRBV3-2
TGTGCCAGCAGCCAGGTCGGGACAGAAGCTTTCTTT
CASSQVGTEAFF
>many|-|TRBJ1-2|TRBV6-5
TGTGCCAGCAGCGGACACCCTGGGGATTATGGCTACACCTTC
CASSGHPGDYGYTF
>-|-|TRBJ2-7|TRBV5-4
TGTGCCAGCAGCCCCTTAAGGACGGGGAAAGATCAGCAGTACTTC
CASSPLRTGKDQQYF